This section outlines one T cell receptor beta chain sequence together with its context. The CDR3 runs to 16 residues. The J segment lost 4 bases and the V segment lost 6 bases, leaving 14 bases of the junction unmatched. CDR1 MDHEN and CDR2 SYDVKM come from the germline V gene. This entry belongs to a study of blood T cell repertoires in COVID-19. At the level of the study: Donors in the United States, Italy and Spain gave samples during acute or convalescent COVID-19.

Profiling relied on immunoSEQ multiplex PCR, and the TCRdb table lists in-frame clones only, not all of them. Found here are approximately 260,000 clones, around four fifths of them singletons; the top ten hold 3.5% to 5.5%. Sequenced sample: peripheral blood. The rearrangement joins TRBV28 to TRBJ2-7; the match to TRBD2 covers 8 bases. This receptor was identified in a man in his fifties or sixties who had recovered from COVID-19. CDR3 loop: CASSQGPLAGLYEQYF. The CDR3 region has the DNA TGTGCCAGCAGCCAAGGGCCTCTAGCGGGCCTATACGAGCAGTACTTC. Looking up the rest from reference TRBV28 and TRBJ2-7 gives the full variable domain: DVKVTQSSRYLVKRTGEKVFLECVQDMDHENMFWYRQDPGLGLRLIYFSYDVKMKEKGDIPEGYSVSREKKERFSLILESASTNQTSMYLCASSQGPLAGLYEQYFGPGTRLTVT.